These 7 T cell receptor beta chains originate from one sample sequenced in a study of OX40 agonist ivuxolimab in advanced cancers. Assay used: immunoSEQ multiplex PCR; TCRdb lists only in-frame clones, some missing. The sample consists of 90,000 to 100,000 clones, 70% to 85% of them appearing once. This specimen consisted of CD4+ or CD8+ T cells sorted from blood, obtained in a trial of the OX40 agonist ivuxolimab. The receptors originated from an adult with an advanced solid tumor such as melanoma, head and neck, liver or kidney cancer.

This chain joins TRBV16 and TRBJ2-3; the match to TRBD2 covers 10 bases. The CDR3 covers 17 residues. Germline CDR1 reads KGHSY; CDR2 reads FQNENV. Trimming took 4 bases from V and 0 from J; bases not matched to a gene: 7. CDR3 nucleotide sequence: TGTGCCAGCAGCCCACTGGGACTAGCGACTAGCACAGATACGCAGTATTTT. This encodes CASSPLGLATSTDTQYF.

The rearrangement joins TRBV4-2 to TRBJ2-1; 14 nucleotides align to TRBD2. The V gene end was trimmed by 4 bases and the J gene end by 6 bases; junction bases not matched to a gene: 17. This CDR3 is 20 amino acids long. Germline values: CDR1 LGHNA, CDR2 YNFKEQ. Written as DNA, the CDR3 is TGTGCCAGCAGCCGCACAGGGGGCGAAGTGACTAGCGGGAGGGCCAATGAGCAGTTCTTC. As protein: CASSRTGGEVTSGRANEQFF.

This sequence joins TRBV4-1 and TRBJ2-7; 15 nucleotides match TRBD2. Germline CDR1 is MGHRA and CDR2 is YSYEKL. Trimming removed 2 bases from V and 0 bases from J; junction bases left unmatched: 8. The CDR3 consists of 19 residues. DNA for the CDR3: TGCGCCAGCAGCCAAAACGGACTAGCGGGAGGGCCCCTCTCCTACGAGCAGTACTTC. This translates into CASSQNGLAGGPLSYEQYF.

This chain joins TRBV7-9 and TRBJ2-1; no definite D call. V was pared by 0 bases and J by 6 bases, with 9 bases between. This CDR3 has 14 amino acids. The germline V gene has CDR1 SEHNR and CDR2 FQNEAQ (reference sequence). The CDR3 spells CASSLALRLNEQFF. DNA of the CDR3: TGTGCCAGCAGCTTAGCACTCCGGCTCAATGAGCAGTTCTTC.

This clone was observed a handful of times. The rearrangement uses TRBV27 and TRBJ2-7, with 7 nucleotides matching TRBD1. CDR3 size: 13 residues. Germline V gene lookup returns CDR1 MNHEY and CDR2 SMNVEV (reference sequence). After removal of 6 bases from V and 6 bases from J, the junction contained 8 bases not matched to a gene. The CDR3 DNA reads TGTGCCAGCAGCTACGACAGGGATGGCGAGCAGTACTTC. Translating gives CASSYDRDGEQYF.

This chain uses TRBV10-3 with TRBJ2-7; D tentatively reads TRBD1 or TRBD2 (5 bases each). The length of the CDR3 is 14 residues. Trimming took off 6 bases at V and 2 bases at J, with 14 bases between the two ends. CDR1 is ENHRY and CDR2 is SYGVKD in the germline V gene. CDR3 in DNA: TGTGCCATCAGGGGGGACGGACTTACCTACGAGCAGTACTTC. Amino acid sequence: CAIRGDGLTYEQYF.

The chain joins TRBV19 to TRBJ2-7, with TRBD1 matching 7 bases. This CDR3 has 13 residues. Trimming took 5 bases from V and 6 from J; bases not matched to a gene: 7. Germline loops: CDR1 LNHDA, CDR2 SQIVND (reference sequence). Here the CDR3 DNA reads TGTGCCAGTAGTTACGGGACAGCGACCGAGCAGTACTTC. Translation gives CASSYGTATEQYF. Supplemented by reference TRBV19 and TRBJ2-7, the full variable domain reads DGGITQSPKYLFRKEGQNVTLSCEQNLNHDAMYWYRQDPGQGLRLIYYSQIVNDFQKGDIAEGYSVSREKKESFPLTVTSAQKNPTAFYLCASSYGTATEQYFGPGTRLTVT.